These 6 T cell receptor beta chains were all obtained from the same sample, sequenced in a study of technical replicates of blood from a few donors. The repertoire was sequenced with immunoSEQ multiplex PCR; TCRdb's copy has only in-frame clones and lacks some. The sample holds fewer than 100,000 clones, approximately 91% seen once. Input material: T cells isolated from PBMCs. All receptors derive from a human donor in good health.

This clone has a single count. The chain combines TRBV14 with TRBJ1-3; TRBD1 is a possible D gene (5 bases). The CDR3 loop spans 14 amino acids. The V end was cut by 6 bases, the J end by 0 bases, with 9 bases between. The germline V gene has CDR1 SGHDN and CDR2 FVKESK. The DNA of the CDR3 is TGTGCCAGCAGTCGGGGGGACTCTGGAAACACCATATATTTT. This gives the protein CASSRGDSGNTIYF. The variable domain in full, completed from reference TRBV14 and TRBJ1-3, reads EAGVTQFPSHSVIEKGQTVTLRCDPISGHDNLYWYRRVMGKEIKFLLHFVKESKQDESGMPNNRFLAERTGGTYSTLKVQPAELEDSGVYFCASSRGDSGNTIYFGEGSWLTVV.

The V gene is TRBV7-9, the J gene TRBJ2-1, with D perhaps matching TRBD2 (5 bases). V was trimmed by 5 bases and J by 4 bases, leaving 15 bases between them. The CDR3 has 15 residues. CDR1 is SEHNR and CDR2 is FQNEAQ in the germline V gene (reference sequence). Here the CDR3 reads CASSLDVGEYNEQFF. CDR3 DNA: TGTGCCAGCAGCCTAGACGTCGGGGAGTACAATGAGCAGTTCTTC.

The chain carries TRBV7-6 and TRBJ1-3; D may be TRBD1 (5 bases). The CDR3 runs to 16 residues. Trimming removed 2 bases from V and 6 bases from J, with 17 bases in between. Germline V gene lookup returns CDR1 SGHVS and CDR2 FNYEAQ. In DNA, the CDR3 is TGTGCCAGCAGCTTAACGGGGGAAGGGGTTGAAAACACCATATATTTT. It specifies CASSLTGEGVENTIYF.

This chain uses TRBV13 with TRBJ2-7; 8 nucleotides line up with TRBD1. CDR1 and CDR2 (germline): PRHDT, FYEKMQ (reference sequence). Trimming cost V 5 bases and J 4 bases; bases outside gene matches: 7. This CDR3 is built from 14 residues. This CDR3 reads CASSPSGQAYEQYF. The DNA of the CDR3 is TGTGCCAGCAGCCCATCGGGACAGGCTTACGAGCAGTACTTC.

This rearrangement joins TRBV19 to TRBJ1-1, with D possibly being TRBD1 (6 bases). V was clipped by 5 bases and J by 6 bases, with 16 bases between them. Germline lookup yields CDR1 LNHDA and CDR2 SQIVND (reference sequence). The CDR3 is made up of 14 amino acids. CDR3 residues: CASSSHRVNSEAFF. Here the CDR3 DNA reads TGTGCCAGTAGTTCTCACAGGGTTAACTCTGAAGCTTTCTTT.

The V and J genes are TRBV6-5 and TRBJ2-1; TRBD2 might be the D (7 bases). The CDR3 consists of 13 residues. In germline, CDR1 is MNHEY, CDR2 SVGAGI. V lost 10 bases to trimming and J lost 3 bases, with 13 bases between them. This CDR3 reads CATLRGGYNEQFF. The CDR3 region has the DNA TGTGCCACTTTGAGGGGGGGCTACAATGAGCAGTTCTTC.